These 27 T cell receptor beta chains came from one sample sequenced in a study of blood T cells in healthy people across ages. Then a second PCR, running roughly 6 to 12 cycles, was carried out with a sample-barcoded 5' primer and a J-beta primer mix. In TCRdb, the 5' RACE reads were re-called with MiXCR into one record per CDR3 protein. The data contain about 540,000 distinct CDR3 sequences, under 30% of them singletons. These data were also reused for a study on T cells of mothers and their children.

The sequencing input was blood. These receptors came from a boy aged 5-17 years in good health.

This chain connects TRBV7-9 to TRBJ1-1; weak D call: TRBD1 (5 bases). V was clipped by 5 bases and J by 5 bases, with 18 bases between them. In germline, CDR1 is SEHNR, CDR2 FQNEAQ (reference sequence). The CDR3 extends over 15 amino acids. CDR3 protein: CASSPRDQNPTEAFF. For the CDR3, the DNA is TGTGCCAGCAGCCCCCGGGACCAAAATCCGACTGAAGCTTTCTTT.

This clonotype showed up just a few times. At one boundary the junction diverges from the germline segment, which might be a read error. This chain links TRBV12-3 or TRBV12-4 with TRBJ1-3; 7 nucleotides match TRBD1. This CDR3 region has 13 residues. DNA for the CDR3: TGTGCCAGCAGTGGGACAGTCGGAAACACCATACATTTT. The encoded protein is CASSGTVGNTIHF.

Note on this clonotype: The CDR3 end shows no conserved phenylalanine or tryptophan, and so a read error is likely. The chain recombines TRBV7-3 with TRBJ2-3; D is unclear. Germline CDR1 reads SGHTA; CDR2 reads FQGTGA. Trimming took 6 bases from V and 4 from J, leaving 8 bases between them. The CDR3 has 12 residues. The CDR3 nucleotides read TGTGCCAGCAGTGAAAGTGCAGATACGCAGTATCTT. This encodes CASSESADTQYL.

The rearrangement links TRBV28 to TRBJ2-7; 14 nucleotides agree with TRBD2. Looked up from germline, CDR1 is MDHEN and CDR2 is SYDVKM. CDR3 length equals 18 residues. Germline trimming cut 4 bases from V and 3 bases from J; bases unmatched to any gene: 11. CDR3 DNA: TGTGCCAGCAGTTCCCGACCTGGACTAGCGGGGGGAAGCTACGAGCAGTACTTC. Its translation: CASSSRPGLAGGSYEQYF.

V usage is TRBV24-1 and J usage is TRBJ2-2; the D is unclear. The V gene lost 3 bases and the J gene lost 6 bases, with 7 bases spanning the gap. CDR1 and CDR2 from the germline V gene are KGHDR and SFDVKD. The CDR3 contains 13 residues. DNA of the CDR3: TGTGCCACCAGTGATCTTCCAGCCGGGGAGCTGTTTTTT. Translation: CATSDLPAGELFF.

The chain has TRBV27 and TRBJ2-5; no firm D call. Trimming removed 6 bases from V and 4 bases from J, with 15 bases in between. Germline assignment: CDR1 MNHEY and CDR2 SMNVEV (reference sequence). The CDR3 has 14 amino acids. The CDR3 loop is CASRPRSGGETQYF. As DNA, the CDR3 is TGTGCCAGCAGACCCCGATCGGGTGGAGAGACCCAGTACTTC.

This clonotype was seen more than once but under ten times. This rearrangement joins TRBV7-9 to TRBJ2-7, with TRBD2 matching 9 bases. J lost 6 bases, V lost 1 base, and 4 bases had no gene match. The CDR3 sequence is 14 residues long. Germline CDR1 is SEHNR and CDR2 is FQNEAQ (reference sequence). CDR3 coding DNA: TGTGCCAGCAGCTTAGTAGCGGGGGTGGTCGAGCAGTACTTC. Amino acid sequence: CASSLVAGVVEQYF.

This clonotype was picked up a small number of times. This chain connects TRBV12-3 or TRBV12-4 to TRBJ2-2; D is unclear. Trimming shortened V by 5 bases and J by 5 bases, and 12 bases separated the two germline ends. CDR3 length: 14 amino acids. The CDR3 DNA sequence: TGTGCCAGCAGTCCTCTGGTGGAGACCGGGGAGCTGTTTTTT. Translating gives CASSPLVETGELFF.

This clonotype turned up a few times. CDR3 in DNA: TGCAGCGTTGTAGGGTGGACAGAGAGCTCTGGGGCCAACGTCCTGACTTTC. This encodes CSVVGWTESSGANVLTF. The chain uses TRBV29-1 and TRBJ2-6; the D gene is possibly TRBD1 (6 bases). From germline, CDR1 is SQVTM and CDR2 ANQGSEA. With 4 bases removed from V and 0 bases from J, the gap between germline ends came to 16 bases. This CDR3 is 17 amino acids long.

This clonotype was observed a few times. The J gene is TRBJ2-5, the V gene TRBV10-3; D is perhaps TRBD1 or TRBD2 (5 bases each). The CDR3 is 16 residues long. Germline V CDR1 and CDR2: ENHRY, SYGVKD. The V end was cut by 3 bases, the J end by 1 base, with 15 bases between. The CDR3 sequence: CAISDRMGDSQETQYF. The CDR3 bases are TGTGCCATCAGTGATAGAATGGGAGACAGCCAAGAGACCCAGTACTTC.

This clonotype has only a few counts. This chain uses TRBV9 with TRBJ2-1; possibly TRBD1 for D (6 bases). V was pared by 0 bases and J by 4 bases, with 11 bases between. This CDR3 contains 15 residues. CDR1 is SGDLS and CDR2 is YYNGEE in the germline V gene. The CDR3 here is CASSVGTVPYNEQFF. CDR3 DNA sequence: TGTGCCAGCAGCGTAGGGACAGTCCCATACAATGAGCAGTTCTTC.

V is TRBV29-1 and J is TRBJ2-3; 16 positions agree with TRBD2. Losses at the gene ends were 6 bases for V and 0 bases for J; bases not matched to a gene: 6. This CDR3 has 17 residues. Per germline, CDR1 SQVTM and CDR2 ANQGSEA. The CDR3 DNA sequence: TGCAGCGTCTCCGGGACTAGCGGGAGGGATAGCACAGATACGCAGTATTTT. It yields the protein CSVSGTSGRDSTDTQYF.

The V and J genes are TRBV29-1 and TRBJ2-7; 9 bases are shared with TRBD2. Trimming took 6 bases from V and 1 from J; bases not matched to a gene: 7. CDR3 size: 14 residues. Germline V gene data show CDR1 as SQVTM and CDR2 as ANQGSEA. CDR3 DNA: TGCAGCGTCTTTAGCGGGAGCGGGTCCTACGAGCAGTACTTC. It translates to CSVFSGSGSYEQYF.

The J gene is TRBJ1-5, the V gene TRBV12-3 or TRBV12-4, with 9 positions matching TRBD1. Germline trimming cut 3 bases from V and 1 base from J; bases unmatched to any gene: 7. The CDR3 sequence is 17 residues long. The DNA for the CDR3 is TGTGCCAGCAGTTTGGGACAGGGCGCTCTGAGCAATCAGCCCCAGCATTTT. Translation gives CASSLGQGALSNQPQHF.

This clonotype was picked up a small number of times. Here the CDR3 reads CASSLTEGTYEQYF. DNA of the CDR3: TGTGCCAGCAGCTTAACAGAGGGAACCTACGAGCAGTACTTC. The chain couples TRBV7-3 to TRBJ2-7; a possible D gene is TRBD2 (5 bases). Germline CDR1 SGHTA, CDR2 FQGTGA. With 0 bases removed from V and 2 bases from J, the gap between germline ends came to 8 bases. The CDR3 covers 14 residues.

The table lists this clonotype with a few counts. The gene calls are TRBV9 and TRBJ2-3; D is uncertain. Between the trimmed V and J ends, which lost 3 bases and 2 bases, there was a span of 4 bases. The CDR3 is 12 amino acids. Looked up from germline, CDR1 is SGDLS and CDR2 is YYNGEE. CDR3 residues: CASSGNTDTQYF. Written as DNA, the CDR3 is TGTGCCAGCAGCGGTAACACAGATACGCAGTATTTT.

This clonotype was found a few times. This chain uses TRBV29-1 with TRBJ2-5; 10 positions match TRBD2. The germline V gene has CDR1 SQVTM and CDR2 ANQGSEA. The CDR3 is 15 amino acids. Trimming cost V 6 bases and J 11 bases; bases outside gene matches: 18. In DNA form, the CDR3 reads TGCAGCGTAGAATTAGCGGGAGGCCCCTTAATGGAGCAGTACTTC. Translated: CSVELAGGPLMEQYF.

The genes are TRBV29-1 and TRBJ2-5; 8 positions match TRBD1. The trim removed 1 base at V and 2 bases at J, leaving 6 bases unmatched. This CDR3 has 15 residues. Germline CDR1 SQVTM, CDR2 ANQGSEA. The CDR3 protein is CSVEGADRVQETQYF. CDR3 bases: TGCAGCGTTGAAGGCGCGGACAGGGTTCAAGAGACCCAGTACTTC. Full variable domain (rest looked up from reference TRBV29-1 and TRBJ2-5): SAVISQKPSRDICQRGTSLTIQCQVDSQVTMMFWYRQQPGQSLTLIATANQGSEATYESGFVIDKFPISRPNLTFSTLTVSNMSPEDSSIYLCSVEGADRVQETQYFGPGTRLLVL.

The rearrangement joins TRBV20-1 to TRBJ1-1; a possible D gene is TRBD1 (5 bases). This CDR3 is built from 15 residues. Germline lookup yields CDR1 DFQATT and CDR2 SNEGSKA (reference sequence). Trimming took 0 bases from V and 1 from J, leaving 12 bases between them. CDR3 in amino acids: CSARDDSRANTEAFF. CDR3 DNA: TGCAGTGCTAGAGATGATAGCAGGGCGAACACTGAAGCTTTCTTT.

The genes are TRBV5-1 and TRBJ1-1; TRBD1 agrees at 8 bases. The CDR3 spans 13 residues. The germline V gene encodes CDR1 SGHRS and CDR2 YFSETQ. V was pared by 7 bases and J by 5 bases, with 7 bases of the junction left unmatched. CDR3 nucleotides: TGCGCCAGCTCCACAGGGGGTTCGACTGAAGCTTTCTTT. Its translation is CASSTGGSTEAFF.

This clonotype came up a few times. The V gene is TRBV20-1, the J gene TRBJ2-5; D is perhaps TRBD2 (5 bases). Trimming shortened V by 0 bases and J by 1 base, and 18 bases separated the two germline ends. This CDR3 is 17 amino acids long. The V gene's germline CDR1 is DFQATT and CDR2 SNEGSKA (reference sequence). CDR3 protein: CSARETRLRESQETQYF. CDR3 coding DNA: TGCAGTGCTAGAGAGACGAGGCTGAGGGAAAGCCAAGAGACCCAGTACTTC.

CDR3 amino acids: CASSQDNAFVSSSYNEQFF. DNA of the CDR3: TGTGCCAGCAGCCAGGACAACGCATTCGTATCTTCCTCCTACAATGAGCAGTTCTTC. This sequence joins TRBV7-3 and TRBJ2-1, with D possibly TRBD1 on 5 matching bases. CDR3 length equals 19 residues. Germline V lookup: CDR1 SGHTA, CDR2 FQGTGA. V was pared by 5 bases and J by 0 bases, with 23 bases between.

This clonotype was counted between two and nine times. The rearrangement uses TRBV10-3 and TRBJ2-1; TRBD2 aligns across 14 bases. Germline V gene data show CDR1 as ENHRY and CDR2 as SYGVKD. The CDR3 extends over 16 amino acids. V dropped 8 bases and J dropped 8; count of bases not matched to a gene: 11. This chain's CDR3 is CAIQTGTSGGVDEQFF. The CDR3 nucleotides are TGTGCCATCCAGACAGGGACTAGCGGGGGAGTCGATGAGCAGTTCTTC.

This clonotype was picked up a small number of times. The chain has TRBV7-2 and TRBJ2-3; 7 bases line up with TRBD2. With 5 bases clipped from V and 2 bases from J, the junction kept 7 bases outside the gene matches. The germline gives CDR1 SGHTA, CDR2 FQGNSA. The CDR3 extends over 15 amino acids. CDR3 protein: CASSTQRGPTDTQYF. The CDR3 region has the DNA TGTGCCAGCAGCACCCAGCGGGGACCCACAGATACGCAGTATTTT.

This clonotype was found a few times. The V and J genes are TRBV7-9 and TRBJ2-7; the D is unclear. V shed 4 bases and J shed 2 bases, with 12 bases lying between them. Germline V CDR1 and CDR2: SEHNR, FQNEAQ (reference sequence). The CDR3 spans 14 residues. CDR3 region: CASSSSLPPYEQYF. CDR3 in DNA: TGTGCCAGCAGCTCCTCCCTCCCCCCCTACGAGCAGTACTTC.

The sample holds many counts of this clonotype. A much larger clone sits a single nucleotide away, making a read error possible. The chain links TRBV20-1 to TRBJ2-1, with 9 bases fitting TRBD2. This CDR3 has 17 amino acids. Germline-derived CDR1 and CDR2 are DFQATT and SNEGSKA (reference sequence). The CDR3 here is CGAIQRASGEIYNEQFF. CDR3 coding DNA: TGCGGTGCTATTCAGCGAGCTAGCGGGGAAATTTACAATGAGCAGTTCTTC.

The sample holds one count of this clonotype. The chain uses TRBV28 and TRBJ2-5; D possibly matches TRBD1 or TRBD2 (6 bases each). The length of the CDR3 is 15 residues. Germline V CDR1 and CDR2: MDHEN, SYDVKM. V lost 3 bases, J lost 5 bases, and 16 bases lay in between. The CDR3 sequence: CASSFQQGGGETQYF. CDR3 DNA sequence: TGTGCCAGCAGTTTCCAACAGGGAGGAGGGGAGACCCAGTACTTC.